The 3 T cell receptor beta chains listed next were all sequenced from one sample in a study of blood T cells in healthy people across ages. A second about 7 to 12 cycle PCR used barcoded and J-beta primers. In TCRdb, the 5' RACE reads were re-called with MiXCR into one record per CDR3 protein. This table has fewer than 700,000 distinct CDR3 sequences, about 43% appearing once. The material sequenced was blood. All receptors come from a man older than 75 in good health.

This clonotype has just a few counts. The chain carries TRBV25-1 and TRBJ2-1; 9 nucleotides match TRBD1. The V and J ends lost 1 base and 8 bases, in that order; junction bases with no gene match: 6. CDR1 is MGHDK, CDR2 SYGVNS, per germline. This CDR3 has 15 residues. The CDR3 sequence: CASSESGDRAHEQFF. CDR3 DNA: TGTGCCAGCAGTGAATCAGGGGACAGGGCCCATGAGCAGTTCTTC. Together with reference TRBV25-1 and TRBJ2-1, the CDR3 gives the full variable domain: EADIYQTPRYLVIGTGKKITLECSQTMGHDKMYWYQQDPGMELHLIHYSYGVNSTEKGDLSSESTVSRIRTEHFPLTLESARPSHTSQYLCASSESGDRAHEQFFGPGTRLTVL.

This clonotype was seen many times. The chain joins TRBV5-1 to TRBJ1-2, with a weak D call TRBD1 (5 bases). This CDR3 contains 15 residues. Germline V CDR1 and CDR2: SGHRS, YFSETQ. V lost 4 bases and J 2 bases, leaving 15 bases between the germline ends. The CDR3 reads CASSPGDRGNYGYTF. CDR3 in DNA: TGCGCCAGCAGCCCCGGGGACCGAGGGAACTATGGCTACACCTTC.

In regard to this clonotype: A read error is possible here, since a much larger clone lies one base away. V usage is TRBV29-1 and J usage is TRBJ2-7, with D unresolved. In germline, CDR1 is SQVTM, CDR2 ANQGSEA. V lost 7 bases and J 0 bases, leaving 10 bases between the germline ends. This CDR3 has 12 amino acids. The CDR3 sequence is CSDRMVSYEQYF. CDR3 nucleotides: TGCAGCGATAGGATGGTCTCCTACGAGCAGTACTTC.